This entry features one T cell receptor beta chain sequence. Germline V CDR1 and CDR2: MDHEN, SYDVKM. Trimming removed 4 bases at V and 8 bases at J, with 10 bases between. CDR3 size: 12 residues. The data stem from a study of radiotherapy plus CTLA-4 blockade in lung cancer. Using immunoSEQ multiplex PCR, the repertoire was profiled, and TCRdb retains in-frame clones only, with some absent. The sample has some 18,000 clones, 86% seen once. Sample: peripheral blood, taken from a patient treated with radiotherapy plus ipilimumab. This TCR was recovered from a human donor with non-small cell lung cancer whose response to radiotherapy plus ipilimumab could not be evaluated. The chain couples TRBV28 to TRBJ2-3; D gene ambiguous. CDR3 DNA sequence: TGTGCCAGCAGTTCCGGCGCTAGTACGCAGTATTTT. It yields the protein CASSSGASTQYF.